This T cell receptor beta chain came from a study of vaccination and CD4 T cells after COVID-19. Study background: SARS-CoV-2, HCoV-NL63, HCoV-OC43 and HCoV-229E supplied the overlapping spike peptides used to stimulate cells.

With the Oncomine TCR Beta short-read assay, DNA from cultured CD4+ T cells was sequenced. Investigators isolated genomic DNA from cultured CD4+ T cells. Using its own MiXCR run on the PCR reads, TCRdb lists one record per CDR3 protein. Altogether some 15,000 distinct CDR3 sequences are present, less than 80% being singletons, with the ten largest covering about 13%. With respect to this clonotype: Its antigen is as yet unknown.

The CDR3 extends over 18 amino acids. The germline CDR1 and CDR2 sequences are KGHSH and LQKENI. Trimming shortened V by 6 bases and J by 0 bases, and 23 bases separated the two germline ends. The treatment denotes: approximately 10-day PBMC culture with coronavirus spike peptide pools or control peptides (ViraFEST assay). This sequence was found in a human donor who had recovered from COVID-19. The sample taken for sequencing was CD4+ T cells from blood, cultured in vitro. The chain has TRBV18 and TRBJ1-1; perhaps TRBD1 as D (5 bases). The DNA for the CDR3 is TGTGCCAGCTCTCCCAGTGGTAGGGGTCGACTTATGAACACTGAAGCTTTCTTT. It specifies CASSPSGRGRLMNTEAFF.